What follows are 8 T cell receptor beta chains derived from one specimen sequenced in a study of blood T cell repertoires in COVID-19. Here immunoSEQ multiplex PCR was the method, and the copy in TCRdb shows in-frame clones only, minus some. The data hold hundreds of thousands of clones, with 80% to 90% observed a single time. Sequenced sample: PBMCs or T cells enriched from blood (not recorded which). The receptors were gathered from a woman in her twenties or thirties with acute COVID-19.

The chain links TRBV5-1 to TRBJ1-1; 8 bases fit TRBD1. The germline gives CDR1 SGHRS, CDR2 YFSETQ. There are 15 residues in the CDR3. V gave up 3 bases and J gave up 2 bases; unmatched junction bases: 6. CDR3 amino acids: CASSSGDRSNTEAFF. As DNA, the CDR3 is TGCGCCAGCAGCTCGGGGGACAGGAGCAACACTGAAGCTTTCTTT.

The chain carries TRBV11-2 and TRBJ2-5; TRBD2 is a possible D gene (6 bases). Trimming cost V 5 bases and J 5 bases, with 15 bases left between them. CDR1 SGHAT and CDR2 FQNNGV come from the germline V gene. CDR3 size: 14 residues. The CDR3 coding sequence is TGTGCCAGCAGCCCTACGGGACTTCGGGAGACCCAGTACTTC. Protein product: CASSPTGLRETQYF.

The genes are TRBV10-2 and TRBJ2-2, with D possibly matching TRBD2 (5 bases). CDR1 and CDR2 (germline): WSHSY, SAAADI. Trimming stripped 8 bases from V and 1 base from J, with 20 bases between. The CDR3 spans 17 residues. For the CDR3, the DNA is TGCGCCAGCTTCGATGTGGAGGTGGCATTGAACACCGGGGAGCTGTTTTTT. This encodes CASFDVEVALNTGELFF.

The chain has TRBV7-9 and TRBJ1-2; possible D gene TRBD1, 6 bases. The CDR3 runs to 15 residues. V shed 1 base and J shed 7 bases, with 16 bases lying between them. Germline lookup yields CDR1 SEHNR and CDR2 FQNEAQ (reference sequence). CDR3 bases: TGTGCCAGCAGCTTAGAGGGGGACCCTCCCATTGGCTACACCTTC. As protein: CASSLEGDPPIGYTF.

The V and J genes are TRBV7-8 and TRBJ2-3, with 11 positions matching TRBD2. The CDR3 sequence is 18 residues long. Germline V gives CDR1 SGHVS, CDR2 FQNEAQ. The trim removed 7 bases at V and 4 bases at J, leaving 16 bases unmatched. CDR3 in DNA: TGTGCCAGCAAACCGAGGGGGACTAGCGGCCCCTACCCAGATACGCAGTATTTT. It encodes CASKPRGTSGPYPDTQYF.

The CDR3 protein is CASSLAGTGGYAEAFF. The CDR3, as DNA: TGTGCCAGCAGCTTAGCCGGGACAGGGGGCTACGCTGAAGCTTTCTTT. The genes are TRBV7-9 and TRBJ1-1; 12 nucleotides match TRBD1. Germline assignment: CDR1 SEHNR and CDR2 FQNEAQ (reference sequence). Unmatched junction bases numbered 5, after V lost 0 bases and J lost 6 bases. CDR3 size: 16 residues.

This CDR3 reads CASSQKDRVYNQPQHF. CDR3 coding DNA: TGTGCCAGCAGCCAAAAGGACAGGGTGTACAATCAGCCCCAGCATTTT. The chain couples TRBV4-2 to TRBJ1-5; 8 nucleotides align to TRBD1. Germline-derived CDR1 and CDR2 are LGHNA and YNFKEQ. CDR3 length: 16 residues. Trimming at V came to 2 bases and at J to 3 bases, leaving 6 bases not matched to a gene.

The V gene is TRBV7-8, the J gene TRBJ1-1; D is undetermined. Germline V gives CDR1 SGHVS, CDR2 FQNEAQ. V was clipped by 1 base and J by 1 base, with 10 bases between them. The length of the CDR3 is 15 residues. The CDR3 coding sequence is TGTGCCAGCAGCTTAGGTATCCGGGGGAACACTGAAGCTTTCTTT. This gives the protein CASSLGIRGNTEAFF.